This TCR beta chain was sequenced in a study of blood T cell repertoires in COVID-19. Background on the study: T cells, B-cell-depleted T cells, or PBMCs supplied cDNA or gDNA.

V lost 7 bases, J lost 0 bases, and 4 bases stayed unmatched. The V gene's germline CDR1 is MDHEN and CDR2 SYDVKM. The CDR3 extends over 14 amino acids. Per the original methods: How many nucleated cells were present was estimated from reference gene primer amplification. Clones were read by immunoSEQ multiplex PCR, and TCRdb kept only the in-frame ones, dropping some. V, J and clone size are taken as reported in that table, and D and trimming were inferred from the DNA itself. Of fewer than 300,000 clones listed, 75% to 90% are singletons. Sample: peripheral blood. This TCR was recovered from a woman between 70 and 85 years old with active or convalescent COVID-19. V usage is TRBV28 and J usage is TRBJ1-1, with 8 bases lining up with TRBD1. For the CDR3, the DNA is TGTGCCAGCACAGGGGGCTCTCTGAACACTGAAGCTTTCTTT. It is translated as CASTGGSLNTEAFF.